This T cell receptor (beta chain) comes out of a study of T cells in Graves' hyperthyroidism and ophthalmopathy. Points from the study as a whole: From stable hyperthyroidism, ophthalmopathy was separated by a 13 V-J model.

This clonotype has at least ten counts. Its antigen is not identified. The diagnoses drew upon clinical symptoms, serum thyroxine and TRAb, thyroid ultrasound and orbital computed tomography. It was RNA transcripts that yielded the amplified TCR beta CDR3 regions. HTBI primers were the set used in a first-round RT-PCR of the TCR CDR3. TCRdb ran MiXCR on the multiplex PCR reads and lists one entry per CDR3 protein. The table records 300,000 to 450,000 distinct CDR3 sequences, approximately 15% of them present only once. V lost 6 bases, J lost 2 bases, and 12 bases lay in between. CDR1 and CDR2 (germline): MNHEY, SMNVEV (reference sequence). This CDR3 has 14 residues.

This clonotype was obtained from a young woman with Graves' hyperthyroidism that later progressed to Graves' ophthalmopathy. Input material: blood. The chain links TRBV27 to TRBJ2-3, with D uncertain. For the CDR3, the DNA is TGTGCCAGCAGGGCCACCCACAACACAGATACGCAGTATTTT. The encoded protein is CASRATHNTDTQYF.